The 9 T cell receptor beta chains below come from one sample, sequenced in a study of T cells in Graves' hyperthyroidism and ophthalmopathy. Using RNA transcripts as the source, TCR beta CDR3 regions were amplified. The TCR CDR3 was amplified in a first-round RT-PCR using the HTBI primer set. MiXCR was run by TCRdb on the multiplex PCR reads, yielding one entry per CDR3 protein. Of about 360,000 distinct CDR3 sequences in the sample, around an eighth were seen once. The sequenced material came from blood. The source of these receptors is a man in his thirties or forties with Graves' hyperthyroidism that later progressed to Graves' ophthalmopathy.

This clonotype has a count of ten or more. This chain uses TRBV11-2 with TRBJ1-1, with D possibly TRBD1 on 5 matching bases. CDR1 SGHAT and CDR2 FQNNGV come from the germline V gene. The CDR3 runs to 11 residues. With 5 bases removed from V and 8 bases from J, the gap between germline ends came to 9 bases. The CDR3 DNA reads as TGTGCCAGCAGCCCAGGGTCAGAAGCTTTCTTT. Amino acid sequence: CASSPGSEAFF.

This clonotype was detected only once. This rearrangement joins TRBV4-1 to TRBJ1-1; 7 nucleotides agree with TRBD1. V shed 3 bases and J 5 bases; nucleotides not matched to a gene: 3. The CDR3 is 13 amino acids. CDR1 and CDR2 from the germline V gene are MGHRA and YSYEKL. The CDR3 sequence: CASSQDRRTEAFF. The CDR3 DNA sequence: TGCGCCAGCAGCCAGGACAGGAGGACTGAAGCTTTCTTT.

This clonotype showed up many times. The V call is TRBV7-9, the J call TRBJ2-3, with TRBD2 matching 9 bases. The V segment lost 1 base and the J segment 4 bases; nucleotides outside the gene matches: 6. CDR3 length: 16 amino acids. CDR1 and CDR2 (germline): SEHNR, FQNEAQ (reference sequence). The CDR3 region is CASSLDGGGAADTQYF. CDR3 DNA: TGTGCCAGCAGCTTAGACGGCGGGGGGGCCGCAGATACGCAGTATTTT. The full variable domain, in which reference TRBV7-9 and TRBJ2-3 provide the parts outside the CDR3, is DTGVSQNPRHKITKRGQNVTFRCDPISEHNRLYWYRQTLGQGPEFLTYFQNEAQLEKSRLLSDRFSAERPKGSFSTLEIQRTEQGDSAMYLCASSLDGGGAADTQYFGPGTRLTVL.

CDR3 coding DNA: TGCGCCAGCAGCTTGGAGGAGGGTTCGAGTTCACCCCTCCACTTT. Translation gives CASSLEEGSSSPLHF. The rearrangement links TRBV5-1 to TRBJ1-6; unclear D gene. This CDR3 has 15 amino acids. CDR1 SGHRS and CDR2 YFSETQ come from the germline V gene. Trimming shortened V by 0 bases and J by 9 bases, and 13 bases separated the two germline ends. The complete variable domain, with remaining parts taken from reference TRBV5-1 and TRBJ1-6, reads KAGVTQTPRYLIKTRGQQVTLSCSPISGHRSVSWYQQTPGQGLQFLFEYFSETQRNKGNFPGRFSGRQFSNSRSEMNVSTLELGDSALYLCASSLEEGSSSPLHFGNGTRLTVT.

The J gene is TRBJ1-2, the V gene TRBV4-1, with TRBD1 as a possible D gene (6 bases). The CDR3 covers 17 residues. V lost 0 bases and J lost 3, with 17 bases in between. Germline values: CDR1 MGHRA, CDR2 YSYEKL. The CDR3 DNA reads as TGCGCCAGCAGCCAAGAAATGGGGGCCCCAGCGGACTATGGCTACACCTTC. It specifies CASSQEMGAPADYGYTF.

The chain employs TRBV5-1 and TRBJ1-6; 9 bases agree with TRBD1. The CDR3 length is 17 residues. The trim removed 1 base at V and 5 bases at J, leaving 7 bases unmatched. Germline CDR1 is SGHRS and CDR2 is YFSETQ. The CDR3 spells CASSLSGQGSNNSPLHF. The CDR3 DNA reads TGCGCCAGCAGCTTGAGCGGACAGGGGTCAAATAATTCACCCCTCCACTTT.

This clonotype was seen at least ten times. This chain links TRBV5-1 with TRBJ2-1; 8 bases agree with TRBD2. This CDR3 has 15 residues. Trimming cost V 2 bases and J 2 bases; bases outside gene matches: 3. Germline CDR1 and CDR2: SGHRS and YFSETQ. The CDR3 spells CASSFSGEAYNEQFF. The CDR3 region has the DNA TGCGCCAGCAGCTTTAGCGGGGAAGCCTACAATGAGCAGTTCTTC.

This clonotype occurred many times. The chain couples TRBV11-2 to TRBJ1-6, with D possibly being TRBD1 (6 bases). Trimming cost V 5 bases and J 7 bases, with 15 bases left between them. Germline CDR1 and CDR2: SGHAT and FQNNGV. This CDR3 has 15 amino acids. The CDR3 sequence: CASSLGTGQNSPLHF. The CDR3 DNA follows: TGTGCCAGCAGCCTAGGGACGGGACAAAATTCACCCCTCCACTTT.

This chain links TRBV7-9 with TRBJ2-6; unclear D gene. The CDR3 sequence is 19 residues long. Germline loops: CDR1 SEHNR, CDR2 FQNEAQ (reference sequence). V was shortened by 5 bases and J by 0 bases, with 20 bases between the two germline ends. CDR3 sequence: CASSPRASGSSSGANVLTF. CDR3 DNA: TGTGCCAGCAGCCCCCGGGCCTCAGGTTCGAGCTCTGGGGCCAACGTCCTGACTTTC.